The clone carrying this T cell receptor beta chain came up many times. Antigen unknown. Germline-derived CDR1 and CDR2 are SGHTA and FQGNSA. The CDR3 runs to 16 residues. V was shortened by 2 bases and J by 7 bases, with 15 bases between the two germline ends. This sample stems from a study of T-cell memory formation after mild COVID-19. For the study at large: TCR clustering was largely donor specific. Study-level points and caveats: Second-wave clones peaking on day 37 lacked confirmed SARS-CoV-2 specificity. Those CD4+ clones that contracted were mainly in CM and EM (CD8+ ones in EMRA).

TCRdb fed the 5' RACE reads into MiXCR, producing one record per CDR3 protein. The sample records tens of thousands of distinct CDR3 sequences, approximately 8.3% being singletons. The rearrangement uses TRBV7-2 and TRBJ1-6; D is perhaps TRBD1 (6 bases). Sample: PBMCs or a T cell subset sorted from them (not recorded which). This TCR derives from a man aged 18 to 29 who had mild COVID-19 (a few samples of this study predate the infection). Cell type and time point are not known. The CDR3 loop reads CASSLLPGQMNSPLHF. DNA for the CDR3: TGTGCCAGCAGCTTACTCCCAGGACAGATGAATTCACCCCTCCACTTT.